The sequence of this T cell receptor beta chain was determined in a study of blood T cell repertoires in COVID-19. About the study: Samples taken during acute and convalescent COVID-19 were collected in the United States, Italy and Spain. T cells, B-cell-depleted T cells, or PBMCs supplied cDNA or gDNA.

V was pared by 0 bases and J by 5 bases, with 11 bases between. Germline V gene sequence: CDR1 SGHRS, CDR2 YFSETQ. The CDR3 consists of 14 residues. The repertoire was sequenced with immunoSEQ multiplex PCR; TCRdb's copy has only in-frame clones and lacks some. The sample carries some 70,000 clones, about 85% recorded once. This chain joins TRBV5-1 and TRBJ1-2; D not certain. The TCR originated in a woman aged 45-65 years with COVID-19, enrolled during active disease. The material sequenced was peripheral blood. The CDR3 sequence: CASSLDSSSYGYTF. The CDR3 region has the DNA TGCGCCAGCAGCTTGGACAGCAGCTCATATGGCTACACCTTC.